This TCR beta chain was captured in a study of blood T cell repertoires in COVID-19. Trimming left V 6 bases short and J 6 bases short, with 8 bases between. The germline V gene encodes CDR1 MNHEY and CDR2 SVGAGI. The CDR3 has 12 residues. TCRdb's table, derived via immunoSEQ multiplex PCR, lists solely in-frame clones and lacks some. This table has approximately 97,000 clones, 90% appearing once. The genes are TRBV6-5 and TRBJ1-4, with a weak D call TRBD1 (6 bases). Sequencing was carried out using peripheral blood. The receptor comes from a man in his sixties with acute or convalescent COVID-19. The CDR3 bases are TGTGCCAGCAGGAACAGGGATGAAAAACTGTTTTTT. Its translation: CASRNRDEKLFF.